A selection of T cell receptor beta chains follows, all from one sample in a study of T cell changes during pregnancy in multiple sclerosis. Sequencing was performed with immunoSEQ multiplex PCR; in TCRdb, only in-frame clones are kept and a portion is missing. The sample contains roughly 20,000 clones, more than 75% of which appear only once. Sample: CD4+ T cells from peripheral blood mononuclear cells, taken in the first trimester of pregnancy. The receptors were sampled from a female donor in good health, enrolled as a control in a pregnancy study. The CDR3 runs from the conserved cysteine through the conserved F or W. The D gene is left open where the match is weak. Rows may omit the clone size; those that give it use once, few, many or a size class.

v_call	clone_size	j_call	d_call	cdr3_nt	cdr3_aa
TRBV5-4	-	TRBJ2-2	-	TGTGCCAGCAGCCCTGGACTACCCCCCGGGGAGCTGTTTTTT	CASSPGLPPGELFF
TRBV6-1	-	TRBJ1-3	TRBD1	TGTGCCAGCAGTAGACAGGGGGCCTCTGGAAACACCATATATTTT	CASSRQGASGNTIYF
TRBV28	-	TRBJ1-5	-	TGTGCCAGCAGTTTACCACAGGGACGCAATCAGCCCCAGCATTTT	CASSLPQGRNQPQHF
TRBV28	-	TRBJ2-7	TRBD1	TGTGCCACCCTCCGGACAGGGAACTACGAGCAGTACTTC	CATLRTGNYEQYF
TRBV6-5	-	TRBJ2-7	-	TGTGCCAGCAGTTACTCGATCGGCAGGGGAACCCACGAGCAGTACTTC	CASSYSIGRGTHEQYF
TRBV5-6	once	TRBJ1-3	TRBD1	TGTGCCAGCAGCTTTTTTACGGGACAGGGAGACACCATATATTTT	CASSFFTGQGDTIYF
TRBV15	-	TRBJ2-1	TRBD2	TGTGCCACCAGCAGAGATCGGGGGGGACGGATCAATGAGCAGTTCTTC	CATSRDRGGRINEQFF
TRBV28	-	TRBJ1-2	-	TGTGCCAGCAGTTCAACACCCAACTATGGCTACACCTTC	CASSSTPNYGYTF
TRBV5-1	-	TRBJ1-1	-	TGCGCCAGCAGACCTGACACTTACACTGAAGCTTTCTTT	CASRPDTYTEAFF
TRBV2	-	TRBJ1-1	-	TGTGCCAGCACCGGGGGTACTGAAGCTTTCTTT	CASTGGTEAFF
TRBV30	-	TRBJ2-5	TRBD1	TGTGCCTGGGGGAGGGGACAGGGAAAACAAGAGACCCAGTACTTC	CAWGRGQGKQETQYF
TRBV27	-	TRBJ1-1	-	TGTGCCAGTAGATTATTAGAGATGAACACTGAAGCTTTCTTT	CASRLLEMNTEAFF
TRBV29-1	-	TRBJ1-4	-	TGCAGCGTTGGAGAGGGGCAGGGTGAAAAACTGTTTTTT	CSVGEGQGEKLFF
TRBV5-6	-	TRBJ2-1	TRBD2	TGTGCCAGCAGCTTGTCAGCGGGGAATGAGCAGTTCTTC	CASSLSAGNEQFF
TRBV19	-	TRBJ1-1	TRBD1	TGTGCCAGTGGTATTTTAGGTGCAGGGGGGCCCTTTGAAGCTTTCTTT	CASGILGAGGPFEAFF
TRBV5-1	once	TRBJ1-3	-	TGCGCCAGCAAAGCGGGCTCTGGAAACACCATATATTTT	CASKAGSGNTIYF
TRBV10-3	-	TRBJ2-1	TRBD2	TGTGCCATCAGTGAGAGGGCGGGGGGCTTTACCTACAATGAGCAGTTCTTC	CAISERAGGFTYNEQFF
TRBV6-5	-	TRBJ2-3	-	TGTGCCAGCAGCCATAGCACAGATACGCAGTATTTT	CASSHSTDTQYF
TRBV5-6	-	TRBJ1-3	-	TGTGCCAGCAGCCGCGATTTTACCTCTGGAAACACCATATATTTT	CASSRDFTSGNTIYF
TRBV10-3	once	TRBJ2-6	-	TGTGCCATCAGTGACGGCTCTGGGGCCAACGTCCTGACTTTC	CAISDGSGANVLTF
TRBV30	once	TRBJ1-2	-	TGTGCCTGGAGTGTACGGAGGGACGGTTCTAACTATGGCTACACCTTC	CAWSVRRDGSNYGYTF
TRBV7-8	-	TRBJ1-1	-	TGTGCCAGCAGCTTAGGCACAGTCACTGAAGCTTTCTTT	CASSLGTVTEAFF
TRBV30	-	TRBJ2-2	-	TGTGCCTGGACCAGGGGGGCGGGGTCGGGGGAGCTGTTTTTT	CAWTRGAGSGELFF
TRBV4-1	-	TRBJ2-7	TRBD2	TGCGCCAGCAGCATCCAACTAGCGGGCCTGATCCACGAGCAGTACTTC	CASSIQLAGLIHEQYF
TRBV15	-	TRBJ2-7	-	TGTGCCACCAGCTTGGGGGCTAGCTCCTACGAGCAGTACTTC	CATSLGASSYEQYF
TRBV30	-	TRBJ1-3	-	TGTGCCTGGCGCTTAAGGGGGATCTCTGGAAACACCATATATTTT	CAWRLRGISGNTIYF
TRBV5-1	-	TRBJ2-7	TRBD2	TGCGCCAGCAGCAAGAGGACTAGCGGCTACGAGCAGTACTTC	CASSKRTSGYEQYF
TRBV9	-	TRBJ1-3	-	TGTGCCAGCAGCGCCGAATCCCAGTCTGGAAACACCATATATTTT	CASSAESQSGNTIYF
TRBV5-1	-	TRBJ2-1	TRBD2	TGCGCCAGCAGCTCAGGACTAGCGGCGACCTCCTACAATGAGCAGTTCTTC	CASSSGLAATSYNEQFF
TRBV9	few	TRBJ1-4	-	TGTGCCAGCAGCGGCGCGGGAGCCGGGAATGAAAAACTGTTTTTT	CASSGAGAGNEKLFF
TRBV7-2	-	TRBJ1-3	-	TGTGCCAGCAGCTTAATATCAGGGGCCGGAAACACCATATATTTT	CASSLISGAGNTIYF
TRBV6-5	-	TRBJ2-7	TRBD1	TGTGCCAGCAGTGACGGGACAGGGGCCTACGAGCAGTACTTC	CASSDGTGAYEQYF
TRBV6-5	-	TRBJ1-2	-	TGTGCCAGCAGTTACTCTCGATCAGGGAACTATGGCTACACCTTC	CASSYSRSGNYGYTF
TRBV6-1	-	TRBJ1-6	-	TGTGCCAGCAGTGAGAACCTACAGCGGAGCTCCTATAATTCACCCCTCCACTTT	CASSENLQRSSYNSPLHF
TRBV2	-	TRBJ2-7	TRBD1	TGTGCCAGCAGTGTGGGACAGGGGACCGAGCAGTACTTC	CASSVGQGTEQYF
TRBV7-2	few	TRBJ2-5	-	TGTGCCAGCAGCCGAATTGGAGGGGGGGGTCAAGAGACCCAGTACTTC	CASSRIGGGGQETQYF
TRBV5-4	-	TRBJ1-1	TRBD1	TGTGCCAGCAGAACAGGGGTGGGCACTGAAGCTTTCTTT	CASRTGVGTEAFF
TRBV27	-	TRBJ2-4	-	TGTGCCAGCAGTTTGGGACACAAAAACATTCAGTACTTC	CASSLGHKNIQYF
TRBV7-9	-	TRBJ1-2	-	TGTGCCAGCAGCTTTGTGGGGAGGGGAGTCTATGGCTACACCTTC	CASSFVGRGVYGYTF
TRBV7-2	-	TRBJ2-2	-	TGTGCCAGCAGCTTAAGGGACTCCTGGTCCGGGGAGCTGTTTTTT	CASSLRDSWSGELFF
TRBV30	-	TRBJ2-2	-	TGTGCCTGGGAAGCGGGGAACACCGGGGAGCTGTTTTTT	CAWEAGNTGELFF
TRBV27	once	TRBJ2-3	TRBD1	TGTGCCAGCAGACCACAGGGGGCGCGGATTGGGACAGATACGCAGTATTTT	CASRPQGARIGTDTQYF
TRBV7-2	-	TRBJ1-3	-	TGTGCCAGCAGCCCCGGGAGGAGGGAAGCCATATATTTT	CASSPGRREAIYF
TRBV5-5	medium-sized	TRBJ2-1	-	TGTGCCAGCAGCTTGGCGGCTAGCATCCTGGGCAATGAGCAGTTCTTC	CASSLAASILGNEQFF
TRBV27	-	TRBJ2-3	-	TGTGCCAGCAGTCCAACCCGACTAGTGGATACGCAGTATTTT	CASSPTRLVDTQYF
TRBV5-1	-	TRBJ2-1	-	TGCGCCAGCAGGTGGGGGGGCTCGCCTTACAATGAGCAGTTCTTC	CASRWGGSPYNEQFF